A selection of T cell receptor beta chains follows, all from one sample in a study of Graves' ophthalmopathy and Graves' hyperthyroidism. TCRdb fed the multiplex PCR reads into MiXCR, producing one record per CDR3 protein. The profile shows around 670,000 distinct CDR3 sequences, about 44% of them singletons. The sample comprised peripheral blood. The source of these receptors is an adult man with Graves' ophthalmopathy. Each CDR3 is given with its conserved first and last residue. D genes are given only for firm matches. Expanded clones get a size class; other rows say once, few or many, or leave the size out.

V	J	D	size	DNA	CDR3
TRBV10-3	TRBJ1-2	.	many	TGTGCCATCAGTGAGGAACCGTACTATGGCTACACCTTC	CAISEEPYYGYTF
TRBV2	TRBJ1-5	.	many	TGTGCCAGCAGCCCCACAACTAGCAATCAGCCCCAGCATTTT	CASSPTTSNQPQHF
TRBV14	TRBJ1-2	.	once	TGTGCCAGCAGCTTCGTTCACAGGGATGGCTACACCTTC	CASSFVHRDGYTF
TRBV7-9	TRBJ2-7	.	.	TGTGCCAGCAGCTCGGGACATGGGGGGGTGGACGAGCAGTACTTC	CASSSGHGGVDEQYF
TRBV19	TRBJ1-2	TRBD1	.	TGTGCCAGTAGTCCCTGGACAGGGGATATCCATGGCTACACCTTC	CASSPWTGDIHGYTF
TRBV15	TRBJ2-7	.	many	TGTGCCACCAGCAGAGACAGAAACTACGAGCAGTACTTC	CATSRDRNYEQYF
TRBV29-1	TRBJ2-5	TRBD2	.	TGCAGCGTTGACGGGACTAGCGAGGAGACCCAGTACTTC	CSVDGTSEETQYF
TRBV7-2	TRBJ2-5	TRBD2	few	TGTGCCAGCAGCCAACAGCGGGAGGGATCGGAGACCCAGTACTTC	CASSQQREGSETQYF
TRBV24-1	TRBJ1-1	.	many	TGTGCCACCAGTCTAGGGACAAACACTGAAGCTTTCTTT	CATSLGTNTEAFF
TRBV9	TRBJ2-5	.	.	TGTGCCAGCTCACCGGCGGTAGAGACCCAGTACTTC	CASSPAVETQYF
TRBV4-1	TRBJ2-5	.	few	TGCGCCAGCAGCCAAGATAGTTCAGGGACTTGGGAGACCCAGTACTTC	CASSQDSSGTWETQYF
TRBV20-1	TRBJ2-3	.	.	TGCAGTGCCAGCGCGGAAACAGATACGCAGTATTTT	CSASAETDTQYF
TRBV20-1	TRBJ2-2	.	few	TGCAGTGCTTGGCCCAACGAGAACACCGGGGAGCTGTTTTTT	CSAWPNENTGELFF
TRBV20-1	TRBJ2-7	TRBD1	.	TGCAGTGCTAGAGCTGGGACAGGGTACTTCGAGCAGTACTTC	CSARAGTGYFEQYF
TRBV10-3	TRBJ2-7	TRBD2	once	TGTGCCAACGGGGGGGCCACCGCCGAGCAGTACTTC	CANGGATAEQYF
TRBV9	TRBJ2-2	TRBD2	few	TGTGCCAGCAGCGTGAGTACTAGCGGCAACACCGGGGAGCTGTTTTTT	CASSVSTSGNTGELFF
TRBV10-3	TRBJ2-7	.	.	TGTGCCATCAGTGCCCCCTTCTACTACGAGCAGTACTTC	CAISAPFYYEQYF
TRBV7-9	TRBJ1-2	.	.	TGTGCCAGCACCGGGGGGCGCGACTATGGCTACACCTTC	CASTGGRDYGYTF
TRBV4-1	TRBJ2-5	.	few	TGCGCCAGCAGCCAAGGAGAGGGACCTTCTCTCGGAGAGACCCAGTACTTC	CASSQGEGPSLGETQYF
TRBV6-5	TRBJ2-5	.	.	TGTGCCAGCAGTTACCGTGTCCGGCTAGATAGGCTTCAAGAGACCCAGTACTTC	CASSYRVRLDRLQETQYF
TRBV20-1	TRBJ2-5	TRBD2	.	TGCAGTGCTAGAGATGATAGGCTAGCGGCACAAGAGACCCAGTACTTC	CSARDDRLAAQETQYF
TRBV20-1	TRBJ1-1	.	.	TGCAGTGCTGGGGGATGGGACGGAAAGTTGACTGAAGCTTTCTTT	CSAGGWDGKLTEAFF
TRBV19	TRBJ1-5	TRBD1	.	TGTGCCAGCAGCGCAGTCGCGGGGACAGGGGGTCCAAATCAGCCCCAGCATTTT	CASSAVAGTGGPNQPQHF
TRBV14	TRBJ1-1	.	many	TGTGCCAGCAGCCAAGATCGTATGGTGACTGAAGCTTTCTTT	CASSQDRMVTEAFF
TRBV7-9	TRBJ2-6	.	many	TGTGCCAGCAGCTCCGTGGGGGGAAAAGGGGCCAACGTCCTGACTTTC	CASSSVGGKGANVLTF
TRBV29-1	TRBJ2-3	.	.	TGCAGCGCGAAGGGGGGGGTCTTCGCCACAGATACGCAGTATTTT	CSAKGGVFATDTQYF
TRBV11-2	TRBJ1-5	TRBD1	.	TGTGCCAGCAGCTCCACGGGACAGGGAGGCCAGCCCCAGCATTTT	CASSSTGQGGQPQHF
TRBV29-1	TRBJ2-7	.	many	TGCAGCACCGGACTTGCTGGGGGCATCGAGCAGTACTTC	CSTGLAGGIEQYF
TRBV20-1	TRBJ1-1	.	few	TGCAGTGCTACGGACAGAATGAACACTGAAGCTTTCTTT	CSATDRMNTEAFF
TRBV13	TRBJ1-2	TRBD1	.	TGTGCCAGCAGATCCCGGGACAGAGGCTACACCTTC	CASRSRDRGYTF
TRBV24-1	TRBJ1-1	TRBD1	many	TGTGCCACCAGTGATGGAGGGGGCTACACTGAAGCTTTCTTT	CATSDGGGYTEAFF
TRBV24-1	TRBJ2-3	.	.	TGTGCCACCAGTGGCACCTTACAGATAGATACGCAGTATTTT	CATSGTLQIDTQYF
TRBV7-9	TRBJ1-2	.	.	TGTGCCAGCAGCTTGTCCGGGACGGGTTTCTATGGCTACACCTTC	CASSLSGTGFYGYTF
TRBV12-3/TRBV12-4	TRBJ1-1	.	few	TGTGCCAGCAGTTTAGCTAGGATGCTGAACACTGAAGCTTTCTTT	CASSLARMLNTEAFF
TRBV5-1	TRBJ2-2	TRBD2	.	TGCGCCAGCAGTAAGGGCATCCTAGCGGCGATTAACACCGGGGAGCTGTTTTTT	CASSKGILAAINTGELFF
TRBV2	TRBJ2-7	.	.	TGTGCCAGCAGGGACGGGCAAGCGACCTACGAGCAGTACTTC	CASRDGQATYEQYF
TRBV10-3	TRBJ2-7	.	.	TGTGCCATCAGTGAGGGGACTCGCAACTCCTACGAGCAGTACTTC	CAISEGTRNSYEQYF
TRBV12-3/TRBV12-4	TRBJ2-2	TRBD2	many	TGTGCCAGCAGTTTAGGAGCTAGCGGTACCGGGGAGCTGTTTTTT	CASSLGASGTGELFF
TRBV7-9	TRBJ1-4	TRBD1	many	TGTGCCAGCAGCTTATCTCCGCAGGGGGATGAAAAACTGTTTTTT	CASSLSPQGDEKLFF
TRBV2	TRBJ2-5	.	.	TGTGCCAGCGGACGTCGACTCATCCAAGAGACCCAGTACTTC	CASGRRLIQETQYF
TRBV10-3	TRBJ1-2	.	.	TGTGCCATCAGTGAGTCGTCGAGGGATTATGGCTACACCTTC	CAISESSRDYGYTF
TRBV20-1	TRBJ1-1	.	many	TGCAGTGCTAGAGAGGCAGGGTTCTACACTGAAGCTTTCTTT	CSAREAGFYTEAFF
TRBV2	TRBJ1-2	TRBD1	many	TGTGCCAGCACCGAAGGAGACAGGGCCACGTCTGGCTACACCTTC	CASTEGDRATSGYTF
TRBV9	TRBJ1-6	TRBD1	many	TGTGCCAGCAGCGTAGGACAGGGTTATTCACCCCTCCACTTT	CASSVGQGYSPLHF
TRBV11-2	TRBJ1-1	.	few	TGTGCCAGCAGCTTGGGGAGCCGTCCCACTGAAGCTTTCTTT	CASSLGSRPTEAFF